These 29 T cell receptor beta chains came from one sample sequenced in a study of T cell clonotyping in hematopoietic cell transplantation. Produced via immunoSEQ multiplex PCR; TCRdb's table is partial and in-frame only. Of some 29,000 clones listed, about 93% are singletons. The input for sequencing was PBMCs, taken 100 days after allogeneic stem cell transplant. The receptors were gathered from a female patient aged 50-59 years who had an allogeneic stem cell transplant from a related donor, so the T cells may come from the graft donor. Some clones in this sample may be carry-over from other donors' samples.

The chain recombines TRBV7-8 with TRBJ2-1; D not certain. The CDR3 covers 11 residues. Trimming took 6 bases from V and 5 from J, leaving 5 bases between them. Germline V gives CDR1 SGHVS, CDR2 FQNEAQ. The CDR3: CASRGNNEQFF. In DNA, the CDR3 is TGTGCCAGCAGGGGGAACAATGAGCAGTTCTTC.

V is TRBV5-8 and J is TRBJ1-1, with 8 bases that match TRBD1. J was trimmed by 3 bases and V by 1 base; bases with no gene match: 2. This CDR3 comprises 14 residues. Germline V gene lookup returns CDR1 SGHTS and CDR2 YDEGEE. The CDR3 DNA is TGTGCCAGCAGCTTGACAGGGGGGTACACTGAAGCTTTCTTT. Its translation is CASSLTGGYTEAFF.

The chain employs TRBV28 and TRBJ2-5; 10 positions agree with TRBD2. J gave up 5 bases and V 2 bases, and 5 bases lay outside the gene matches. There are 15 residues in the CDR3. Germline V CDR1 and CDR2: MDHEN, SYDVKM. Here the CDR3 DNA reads TGTGCCAGCAGTTTACCAGCGGGGGGGCGGGAGACCCAGTACTTC. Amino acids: CASSLPAGGRETQYF.

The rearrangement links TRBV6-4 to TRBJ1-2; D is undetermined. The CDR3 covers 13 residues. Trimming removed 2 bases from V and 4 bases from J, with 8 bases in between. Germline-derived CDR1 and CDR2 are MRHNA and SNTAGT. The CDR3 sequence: CASSDHKSYGYTF. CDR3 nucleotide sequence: TGTGCCAGCAGTGACCATAAAAGCTATGGCTACACCTTC.

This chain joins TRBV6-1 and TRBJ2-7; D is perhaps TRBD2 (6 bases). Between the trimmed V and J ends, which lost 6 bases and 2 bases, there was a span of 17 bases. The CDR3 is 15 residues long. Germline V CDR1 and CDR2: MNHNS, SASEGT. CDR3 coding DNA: TGTGCCAGCAGGAATGGGGGGACTGCAGCCTACGAGCAGTACTTC. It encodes CASRNGGTAAYEQYF.

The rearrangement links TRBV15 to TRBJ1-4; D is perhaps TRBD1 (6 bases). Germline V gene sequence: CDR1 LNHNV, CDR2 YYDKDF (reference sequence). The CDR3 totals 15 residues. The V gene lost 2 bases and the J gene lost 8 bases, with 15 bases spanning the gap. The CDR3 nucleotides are TGTGCCACCAGCAGATCTACAGGGCCGGAGGAAAAACTGTTTTTT. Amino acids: CATSRSTGPEEKLFF.

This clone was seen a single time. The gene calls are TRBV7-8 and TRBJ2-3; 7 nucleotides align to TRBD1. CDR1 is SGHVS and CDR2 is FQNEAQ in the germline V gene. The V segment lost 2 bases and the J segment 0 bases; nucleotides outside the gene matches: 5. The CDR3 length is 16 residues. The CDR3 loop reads CASSLSLTGSTDTQYF. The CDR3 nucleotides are TGTGCCAGCAGCTTATCACTGACAGGGAGCACAGATACGCAGTATTTT. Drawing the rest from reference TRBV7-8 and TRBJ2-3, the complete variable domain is GAGVSQSPRYKVAKRGQDVALRCDPISGHVSLFWYQQALGQGPEFLTYFQNEAQLDKSGLPSDRFFAERPEGSVSTLKIQRTQQEDSAVYLCASSLSLTGSTDTQYFGPGTRLTVL.

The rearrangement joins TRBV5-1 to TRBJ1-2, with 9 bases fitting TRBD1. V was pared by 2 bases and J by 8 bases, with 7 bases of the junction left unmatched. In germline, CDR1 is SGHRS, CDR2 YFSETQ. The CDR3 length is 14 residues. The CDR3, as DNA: TGCGCCAGCAGCTTTGGGACAGGGAGTGGGGGCTACACCTTC. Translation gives CASSFGTGSGGYTF.

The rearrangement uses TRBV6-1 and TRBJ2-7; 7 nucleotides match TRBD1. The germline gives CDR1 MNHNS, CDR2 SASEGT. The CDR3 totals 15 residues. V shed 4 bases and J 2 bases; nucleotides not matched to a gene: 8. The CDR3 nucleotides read TGTGCCAGCAGTGTATACAGGGGTGGTCCCTACGAGCAGTACTTC. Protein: CASSVYRGGPYEQYF.

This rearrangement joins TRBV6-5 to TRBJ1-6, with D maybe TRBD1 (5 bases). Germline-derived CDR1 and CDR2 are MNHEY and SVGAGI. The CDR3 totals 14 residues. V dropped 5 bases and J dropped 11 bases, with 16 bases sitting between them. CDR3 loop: CASSHQGEDPPLHF. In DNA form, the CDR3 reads TGTGCCAGCAGTCATCAGGGCGAGGATCCACCCCTCCACTTT.

DNA of the CDR3: TGTGCCAGCAGTTCTGACAGGAATCAGCCCCAGCATTTT. Its translation is CASSSDRNQPQHF. The V and J genes are TRBV6-5 and TRBJ1-5, with D maybe TRBD1 (6 bases). Germline CDR1 and CDR2: MNHEY and SVGAGI. With 4 bases removed from V and 4 bases from J, the gap between germline ends came to 8 bases. The CDR3 covers 13 residues.

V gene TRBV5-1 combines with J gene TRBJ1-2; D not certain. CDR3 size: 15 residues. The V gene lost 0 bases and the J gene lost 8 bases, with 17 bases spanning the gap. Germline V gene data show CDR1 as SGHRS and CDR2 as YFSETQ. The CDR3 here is CASSLAGRAANGYTF. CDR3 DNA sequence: TGCGCCAGCAGCTTGGCCGGGCGGGCAGCCAACGGCTACACCTTC.

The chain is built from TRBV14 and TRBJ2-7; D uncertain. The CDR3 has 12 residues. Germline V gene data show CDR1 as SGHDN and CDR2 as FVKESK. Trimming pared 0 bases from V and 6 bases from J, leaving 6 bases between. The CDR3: CASSQDFREQYF. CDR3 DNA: TGTGCCAGCAGCCAAGACTTCCGCGAGCAGTACTTC.

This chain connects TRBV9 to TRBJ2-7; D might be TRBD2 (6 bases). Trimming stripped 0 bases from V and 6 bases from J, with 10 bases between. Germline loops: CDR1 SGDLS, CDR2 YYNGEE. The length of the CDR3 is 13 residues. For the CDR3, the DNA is TGTGCCAGCAGCGTAGGGGGGGAAAGCGAGCAGTACTTC. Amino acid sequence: CASSVGGESEQYF.

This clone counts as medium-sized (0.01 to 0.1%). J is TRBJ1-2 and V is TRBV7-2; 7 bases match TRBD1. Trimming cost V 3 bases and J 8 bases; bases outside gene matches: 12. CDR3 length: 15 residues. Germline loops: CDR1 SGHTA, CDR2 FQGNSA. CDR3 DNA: TGTGCCAGCAGCTTGGGGCTTGTAGGGGGCTGGGGCTACACCTTC. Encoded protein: CASSLGLVGGWGYTF. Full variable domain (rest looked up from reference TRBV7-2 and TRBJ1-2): GAGVSQSPSNKVTEKGKDVELRCDPISGHTALYWYRQSLGQGLEFLIYFQGNSAPDKSGLPSDRFSAERTGGSVSTLTIQRTQQEDSAVYLCASSLGLVGGWGYTFGSGTRLTVV.

CDR3: CASSLDRRNEKLFF. CDR3 DNA: TGTGCCAGCAGCCTGGACAGAAGAAATGAAAAACTGTTTTTT. The V and J genes are TRBV6-5 and TRBJ1-4, with D maybe TRBD1 (6 bases). This CDR3 spans 14 amino acids. Per the germline V gene, CDR1 is MNHEY and CDR2 is SVGAGI. Trimming pared 6 bases from V and 5 bases from J, leaving 13 bases between.

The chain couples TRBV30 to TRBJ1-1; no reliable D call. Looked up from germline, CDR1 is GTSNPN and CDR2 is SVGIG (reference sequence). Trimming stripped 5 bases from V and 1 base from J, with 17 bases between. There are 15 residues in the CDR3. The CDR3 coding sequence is TGTGCCTGGGACGGGATTAGGGCTGGGAACACTGAAGCTTTCTTT. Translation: CAWDGIRAGNTEAFF.

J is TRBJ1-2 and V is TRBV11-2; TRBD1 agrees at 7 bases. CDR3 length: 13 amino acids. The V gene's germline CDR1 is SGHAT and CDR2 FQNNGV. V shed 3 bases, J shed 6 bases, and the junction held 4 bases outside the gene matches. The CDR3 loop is CASSFTTGDGYTF. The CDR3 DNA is TGTGCCAGCAGCTTTACAACAGGGGATGGCTACACCTTC.

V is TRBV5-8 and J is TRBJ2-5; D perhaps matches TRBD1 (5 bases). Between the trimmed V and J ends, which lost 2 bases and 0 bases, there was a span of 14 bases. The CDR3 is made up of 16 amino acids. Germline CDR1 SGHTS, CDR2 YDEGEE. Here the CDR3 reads CASSFMGLTYQETQYF. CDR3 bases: TGTGCCAGCAGCTTTATGGGGCTCACGTACCAAGAGACCCAGTACTTC. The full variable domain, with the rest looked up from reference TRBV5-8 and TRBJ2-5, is EAGVTQSPTHLIKTRGQQATLRCSPISGHTSVYWYQQALGLGLQFLLWYDEGEERNRGNFPPRFSGRQFPNYSSELNVNALELEDSALYLCASSFMGLTYQETQYFGPGTRLLVL.

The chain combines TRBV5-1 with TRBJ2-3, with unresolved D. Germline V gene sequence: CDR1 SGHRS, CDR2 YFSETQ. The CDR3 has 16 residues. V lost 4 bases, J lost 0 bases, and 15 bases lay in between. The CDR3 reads CASSVDSKFSTDTQYF. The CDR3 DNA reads TGCGCCAGCAGCGTTGACTCTAAATTTAGCACAGATACGCAGTATTTT.

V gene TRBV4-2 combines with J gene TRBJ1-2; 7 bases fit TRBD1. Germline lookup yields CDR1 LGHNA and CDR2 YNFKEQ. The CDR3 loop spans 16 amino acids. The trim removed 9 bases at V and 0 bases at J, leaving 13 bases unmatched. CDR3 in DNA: TGTGCCAGTAATGAAGGGGACAGCCGGTCTAACTATGGCTACACCTTC. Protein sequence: CASNEGDSRSNYGYTF.

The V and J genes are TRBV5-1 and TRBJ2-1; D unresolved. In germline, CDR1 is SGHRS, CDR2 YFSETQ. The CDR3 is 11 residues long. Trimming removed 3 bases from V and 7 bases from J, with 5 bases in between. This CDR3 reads CASSWANEQFF. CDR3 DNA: TGCGCCAGCAGCTGGGCAAATGAGCAGTTCTTC. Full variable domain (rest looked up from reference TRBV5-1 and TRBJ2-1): KAGVTQTPRYLIKTRGQQVTLSCSPISGHRSVSWYQQTPGQGLQFLFEYFSETQRNKGNFPGRFSGRQFSNSRSEMNVSTLELGDSALYLCASSWANEQFFGPGTRLTVL.

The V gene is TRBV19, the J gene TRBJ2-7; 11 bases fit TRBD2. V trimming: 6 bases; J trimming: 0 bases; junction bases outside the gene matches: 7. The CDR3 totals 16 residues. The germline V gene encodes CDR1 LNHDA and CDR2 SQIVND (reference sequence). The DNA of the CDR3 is TGTGCCAGTAGGGGAACTAGCGGGAGAAGCTCCTACGAGCAGTACTTC. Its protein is CASRGTSGRSSYEQYF.

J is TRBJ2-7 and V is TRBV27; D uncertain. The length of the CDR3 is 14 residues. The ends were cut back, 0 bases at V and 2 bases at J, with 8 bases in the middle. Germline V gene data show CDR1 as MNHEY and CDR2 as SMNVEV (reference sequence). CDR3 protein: CASSLSGKTYEQYF. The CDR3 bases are TGTGCCAGCAGTTTATCTGGGAAAACCTACGAGCAGTACTTC.

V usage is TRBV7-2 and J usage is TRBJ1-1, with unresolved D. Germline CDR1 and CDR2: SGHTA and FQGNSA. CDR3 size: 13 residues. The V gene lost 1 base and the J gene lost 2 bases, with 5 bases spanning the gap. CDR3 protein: CASSLGANTEAFF. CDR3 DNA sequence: TGTGCCAGCAGCTTAGGGGCTAACACTGAAGCTTTCTTT.

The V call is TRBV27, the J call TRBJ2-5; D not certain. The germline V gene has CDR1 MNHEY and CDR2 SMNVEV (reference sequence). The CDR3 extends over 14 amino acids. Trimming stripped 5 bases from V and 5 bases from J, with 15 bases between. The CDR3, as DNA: TGTGCCAGCAGTCCCGCTTGGTCGAGGGAGACCCAGTACTTC. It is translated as CASSPAWSRETQYF.

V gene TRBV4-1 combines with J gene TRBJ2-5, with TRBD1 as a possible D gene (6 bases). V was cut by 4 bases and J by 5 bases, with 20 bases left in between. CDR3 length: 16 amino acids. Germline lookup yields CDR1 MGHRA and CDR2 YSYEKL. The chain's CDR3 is CASSLGDRATGETQYF. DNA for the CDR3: TGCGCCAGCAGCCTCGGTGACAGAGCCACAGGGGAGACCCAGTACTTC.

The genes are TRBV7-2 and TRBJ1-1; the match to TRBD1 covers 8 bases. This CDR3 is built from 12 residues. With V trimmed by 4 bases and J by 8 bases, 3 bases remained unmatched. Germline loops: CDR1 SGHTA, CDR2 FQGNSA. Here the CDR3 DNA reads TGTGCCAGCAGCTACACAGGGGGAGAAGCTTTCTTT. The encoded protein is CASSYTGGEAFF.

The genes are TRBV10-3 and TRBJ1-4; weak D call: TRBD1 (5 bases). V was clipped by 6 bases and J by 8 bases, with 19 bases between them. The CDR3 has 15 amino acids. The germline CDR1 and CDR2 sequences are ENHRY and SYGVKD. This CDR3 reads CAISDLGGEREKLFF. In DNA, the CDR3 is TGTGCCATCAGCGACCTGGGAGGGGAGAGAGAAAAACTGTTTTTT.